This T cell receptor beta chain originates from a study of human T cells and chemical hapten exposure (TCRdb year 2021). With regard to the full study: For sensitization, 2% DPC in acetone was applied to an approximately 2 cm by approximately 2 cm area of upper inner arm skin. Patch testing was performed on the upper back with Finn chambers containing 0.01% DPC, and the patch tests were scored after 6 days according to International Contact Dermatitis Research Group standards. Blood was sampled from patients pre-sensitization (week 0) and at 2, 6 and about 24 weeks after DPC sensitization. Alopecia areata with under or over 50% scalp involvement, alopecia totalis and alopecia universalis were represented in the patient cohort, which was mostly female. Blood for TCR sequencing was provided by twenty-nine alopecia patients at one to four time points (pre-sensitization, 2, 6 and 24 weeks). Libraries were pooled for sequencing, and variation in per-sample TCR yields was attributed mainly to small differences in library volumes within the pool. Peripheral blood TCR repertoire changes were tracked in vivo in alopecia patients during primary and secondary sensitization to the hapten diphenylcyclopropenone (DPC). Throughout the study period of 20 to 25 weeks, patients also received therapeutic DPC doses to the scalp every week.

Reading the label with the study, this specimen's time point is: patch test 1, 2 weeks after DPC sensitization. The treatment or condition label, read with the paper, signifies: therapeutic diphenylcyclopropenone sensitization with weekly scalp DPC. Blood at each patch-test visit was drawn before the patch test was applied. Eligible patients were aged 18 to 70, diagnosed with alopecia, deemed suitable for DPC therapy, and excluded if pregnant. Unfractionated whole blood was collected in Tempus Blood RNA tubes, and total RNA was extracted from that blood. The research as a whole found: DPC sensitization did not change how many TCRs were above 1 in 1000 frequency, and no evidence was found of alterations in global repertoire structure. After repeated subsampling, changes were observed in the strength of the expansion versus patch-test correlation and in the threshold at which the correlation became significant. Expanded TCRs formed significantly more large CDR3 similarity clusters than pre-sensitization or healthy control sets, consistent with antigen-driven responses. All patients had alopecia, a presumed autoimmune disease, so their immune response might differ from that of healthy individuals. The number of PT1 expanded TCRs positively correlated with patch test score, significant at thresholds 8, 16 and 32 but not 4.

V loses 2 bases of germline sequence and J loses 1 base, and the interval between the two ends is 12 bases. Reading from cysteine to phenylalanine, the CDR3 counts 16 amino acids. Only the CDR3 region is kept as DNA, spanning 48 bases read in frame from base 1. Reading the germline V gene gives CDR1 MGHRA and CDR2 YSYEKL. Library generation was performed with RACE. Sequenced on a NextSeq 500. Library preparation attached unique molecular identifiers to individual cDNA molecules for quantitative, reproducible TCR counting. From each blood RNA sample, both TCR alpha and TCR beta chains were sequenced. As for how the authors treated the data: A median of about 89,000 TCRs per sample was observed, with a range of about 23,224 to 700,000. The Decombinator software suite was used to annotate V, J and CDR3 in the TCR reads. For the PS versus PT1 abundance plots, all samples were subsampled to the same number of TCRs (28,000). TCRs were defined as expanded if absent before sensitization and observed at least eight times at the 2-week time point. TCRdb cleaned the public reads at Q25 with fastp, built clones with MiXCR and kept in-frame beta chains. Every CDR3 protein is listed once, alongside the most common genes and DNA of its rows. TCRdb assigned the V and J calls; the authors' analysis was not used. Recorded for this sample are approximately 110,000 distinct CDR3 sequences; 9.5% to 12% of them occurred a single time. The ten largest clones add up to approximately 4% of the sample.

As concerns this clonotype: The antigen this receptor binds is unknown. One base away there is no much larger clone; base qualities are not given.

This receptor was identified in a woman aged 40 to 50 with alopecia areata. Some clones in this sample may be carry-over from other donors' samples. This specimen consisted of whole blood, obtained in connection with sensitization to the hapten diphenylcyclopropenone (DPC). The sequence links TRBV4-1 to TRBJ1-5, with a weak D call of TRBD1 (6 bases match). The CDR3 corresponds to CASSQLQGGSNQPQHF. The DNA sequence reads TGCGCCAGCAGCCAACTACAGGGAGGGAGCAATCAGCCCCAGCATTTT.